The TCR beta chain described here comes from a study of T cell changes during pregnancy in multiple sclerosis. Method: immunoSEQ multiplex PCR; TCRdb's copy keeps in-frame clones and lacks some. Of tens of thousands of clones detected, 85% to 95% appear once; the ten largest clones hold 2.8%. The germline V gene encodes CDR1 SEHNR and CDR2 FQNEAQ (reference sequence). The CDR3 consists of 14 residues. V was cut by 5 bases and J by 6 bases, with 13 bases left in between. The material was peripheral blood, obtained in the third trimester of pregnancy. The receptor was derived from a female donor in good health, enrolled as a control in a pregnancy study. The chain links TRBV7-9 to TRBJ2-2; a weak D match, TRBD2 (5 bases). Here the CDR3 DNA reads TGTGCCAGCAGCCCTAGGCGGGTTCCCGGGGAGCTGTTTTTT. Translating gives CASSPRRVPGELFF. Combining the CDR3 with reference TRBV7-9 and TRBJ2-2 gives the whole variable domain DTGVSQNPRHKITKRGQNVTFRCDPISEHNRLYWYRQTLGQGPEFLTYFQNEAQLEKSRLLSDRFSAERPKGSFSTLEIQRTEQGDSAMYLCASSPRRVPGELFFGEGSRLTVL.